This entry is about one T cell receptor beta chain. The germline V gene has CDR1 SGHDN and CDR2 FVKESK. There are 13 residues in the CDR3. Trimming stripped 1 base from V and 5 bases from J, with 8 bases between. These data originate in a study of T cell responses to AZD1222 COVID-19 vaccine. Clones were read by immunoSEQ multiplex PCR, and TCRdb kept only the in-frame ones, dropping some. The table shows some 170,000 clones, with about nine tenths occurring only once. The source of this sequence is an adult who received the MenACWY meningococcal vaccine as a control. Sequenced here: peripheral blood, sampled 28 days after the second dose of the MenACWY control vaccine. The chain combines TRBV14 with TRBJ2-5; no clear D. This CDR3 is CASSQVVGETQYF. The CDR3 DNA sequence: TGTGCCAGCAGCCAAGTAGTTGGGGAGACCCAGTACTTC.